These T cell receptor beta chains were read from a single sample in a study of blood T cell repertoires in COVID-19. Here immunoSEQ multiplex PCR was the method, and the copy in TCRdb shows in-frame clones only, minus some. The table has some 270,000 clones, about 87% seen once. Sequences were obtained from PBMCs or T cells enriched from blood (not recorded which). These receptors all come from a young woman with acute COVID-19. Both conserved end residues are part of each CDR3. D genes are given only for firm matches. Not all rows give a size; the values are once, few, many and, for expanded clones, a class.

abundance	d_gene	v_gene	j_gene	CDR3aa	CDR3nt
.	TRBD1	TRBV9	TRBJ2-5	CASSAIPQGETQYF	TGTGCCAGCAGCGCGATCCCACAGGGGGAGACCCAGTACTTC
once	.	TRBV28	TRBJ1-2	CASRMGGAEAPNYGYTF	TGTGCCAGCAGAATGGGGGGGGCTGAGGCACCAAACTATGGCTACACCTTC
.	.	TRBV30	TRBJ1-5	CACGTHGAQPQHF	TGTGCCTGTGGGACTCATGGAGCTCAGCCCCAGCATTTT
.	.	TRBV28	TRBJ1-1	CASSSRTVPNTEAFF	TGTGCCAGCAGTTCCAGGACAGTTCCGAACACTGAAGCTTTCTTT
.	.	TRBV6-2/TRBV6-3	TRBJ2-7	CASSKEGPFYEQYF	TGTGCCAGCAGTAAAGAGGGCCCCTTCTACGAGCAGTACTTC
.	TRBD1	TRBV5-1	TRBJ1-1	CASSWGTGTEAFF	TGCGCCAGCAGCTGGGGGACAGGAACCGAAGCTTTCTTT
.	.	TRBV5-6	TRBJ2-2	CASSPTGTGELFF	TGTGCCAGCAGCCCTACGGGCACCGGGGAGCTGTTTTTT
.	TRBD1	TRBV28	TRBJ1-5	CASSLWRQGFSNQPQHF	TGTGCCAGCAGTTTATGGCGACAGGGGTTTAGCAATCAGCCCCAGCATTTT
.	.	TRBV29-1	TRBJ1-4	CSVELAGLEKLFF	TGCAGCGTTGAACTGGCAGGGCTTGAAAAACTGTTTTTT
few	.	TRBV6-4	TRBJ2-1	CASGPGVADYNEQFF	TGTGCCAGCGGACCGGGGGTAGCGGACTACAATGAGCAGTTCTTC
.	.	TRBV10-2	TRBJ1-1	CASSTQTPMNTEAFF	TGCGCCAGCAGCACCCAGACACCTATGAACACTGAAGCTTTCTTT
.	TRBD1	TRBV7-2	TRBJ1-1	CASSLGGGGMNTEAFF	TGTGCCAGCAGCTTAGGAGGGGGCGGGATGAACACTGAAGCTTTCTTT